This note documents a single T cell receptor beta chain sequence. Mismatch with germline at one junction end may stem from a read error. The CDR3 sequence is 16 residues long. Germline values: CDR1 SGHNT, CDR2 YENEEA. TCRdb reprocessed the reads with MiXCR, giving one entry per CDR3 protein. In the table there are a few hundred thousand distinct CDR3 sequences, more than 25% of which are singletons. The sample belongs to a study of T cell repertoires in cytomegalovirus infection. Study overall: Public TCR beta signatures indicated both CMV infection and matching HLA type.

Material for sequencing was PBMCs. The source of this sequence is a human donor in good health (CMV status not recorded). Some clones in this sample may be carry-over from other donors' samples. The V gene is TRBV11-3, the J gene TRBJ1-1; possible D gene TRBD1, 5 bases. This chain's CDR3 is CASSLWRRRDAAEVFF. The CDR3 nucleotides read TGTGCCAGCAGCTTATGGCGGCGGCGGGACGCAGCCGAAGTTTTCTTT. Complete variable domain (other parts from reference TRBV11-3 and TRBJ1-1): EAGVVQSPRYKIIEKKQPVAFWCNPISGHNTLYWYLQNLGQGPELLIRYENEEAVDDSQLPKDRFSAERLKGVDSTLKIQPAELGDSAVYLCASSLWRRRDAAEVFFGQGTRLTVV.